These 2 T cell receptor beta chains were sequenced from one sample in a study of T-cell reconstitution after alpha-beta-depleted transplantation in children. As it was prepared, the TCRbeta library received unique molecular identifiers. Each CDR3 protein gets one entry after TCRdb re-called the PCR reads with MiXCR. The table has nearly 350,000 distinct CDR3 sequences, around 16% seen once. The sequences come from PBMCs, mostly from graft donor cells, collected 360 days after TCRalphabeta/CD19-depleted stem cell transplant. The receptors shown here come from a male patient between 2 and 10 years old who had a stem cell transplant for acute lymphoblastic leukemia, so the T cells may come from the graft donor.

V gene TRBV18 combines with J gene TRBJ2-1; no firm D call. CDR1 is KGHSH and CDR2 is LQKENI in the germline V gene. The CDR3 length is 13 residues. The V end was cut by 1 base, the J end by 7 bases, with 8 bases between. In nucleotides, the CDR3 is TGTGCCAGCTCACCACGTTCCACTAATGAGCAGTTCTTC. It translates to CASSPRSTNEQFF.

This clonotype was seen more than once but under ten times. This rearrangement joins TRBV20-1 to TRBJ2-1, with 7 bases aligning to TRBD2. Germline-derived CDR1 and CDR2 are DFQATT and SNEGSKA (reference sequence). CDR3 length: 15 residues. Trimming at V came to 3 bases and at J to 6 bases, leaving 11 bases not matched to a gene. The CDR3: CSARLAVLALNEQFF. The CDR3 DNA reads TGCAGTGCTAGGCTAGCGGTTCTTGCCCTCAATGAGCAGTTCTTC.